This T cell receptor beta chain was observed in a study of blood T cell repertoires in COVID-19. Study context: There were acute and convalescent COVID-19 samples, and they came from the United States, Italy and Spain. In each case, the material was cDNA or gDNA derived from T cells, B-cell-depleted T cells, or PBMCs.

Authors' methods: Amplification from reference gene primers served as the basis for estimated nucleated cell counts. Libraries were prepared by immunoSEQ multiplex PCR; TCRdb keeps only in-frame clonotypes and omits some of them. D and trimming were read from the DNA, whereas the V and J calls and clone size are those reported in that table. This table has approximately 480,000 clones, 75% to 90% appearing once. The CDR3 extends over 15 amino acids. Per germline, CDR1 SGHTA and CDR2 FQGTGA. The junction had 1 base not matched to a gene; V was cut back by 2 bases and J by 0 bases. Seattle patients were enrolled while actively infected and followed longitudinally.

The V gene is TRBV7-3, the J gene TRBJ2-5; TRBD1 agrees at 9 bases. The source material was peripheral blood. The receptor's source is a man younger than 35 with COVID-19, enrolled during active disease. CDR3 loop: CASSLGDRDQETQYF. As DNA, the CDR3 is TGTGCCAGCAGCTTAGGGGACAGGGACCAAGAGACCCAGTACTTC.